A selection of T cell receptor beta chains follows, all from one sample in a study of T cell changes during pregnancy in multiple sclerosis. Profiled with immunoSEQ multiplex PCR; TCRdb holds only in-frame clones, not every one. The sample has 45,000 or so clones; more than 90% are singletons. The sequences come from CD8+ T cells from peripheral blood mononuclear cells, collected after pregnancy. The receptors were gathered from a female donor with multiple sclerosis, enrolled in a pregnancy study. Both conserved end residues are part of each CDR3. The D gene is left open where the match is weak. Not every row has a clone size; where given, it reads once, few, many or a size class.

>TRBD1|.|TRBJ1-1|TRBV27
CASSSTGAEAFF
TGTGCCAGCAGTTCGACAGGGGCTGAAGCTTTCTTT
>.|.|TRBJ1-1|TRBV15
CATSRARINTEAFF
TGTGCCACCAGCAGAGCCAGAATAAACACTGAAGCTTTCTTT
>TRBD1|.|TRBJ2-4|TRBV10-3
CAISGGTGKNIQYF
TGTGCCATCAGTGGGGGGACAGGGAAAAACATTCAGTACTTC
>.|medium-sized|TRBJ2-7|TRBV4-2
CASSQGGGDSSYEQYF
TGTGCCAGCAGCCAAGGAGGGGGGGATAGCTCCTACGAGCAGTACTTC
>.|.|TRBJ1-5|TRBV7-9
CASSLDSNNQPQHF
TGTGCCAGCAGCTTAGACAGCAACAATCAGCCCCAGCATTTT
>.|.|TRBJ1-2|TRBV18
CASSPTDSLVYGYTF
TGTGCCAGCTCACCCACCGACAGTCTGGTCTATGGCTACACCTTC
>TRBD1|once|TRBJ1-2|TRBV5-4
CASSSGQGIEGYTF
TGTGCCAGCAGCTCCGGACAGGGGATTGAGGGCTACACCTTC
>.|.|TRBJ2-3|TRBV5-1
CASSYLDSQRDTQYF
TGCGCCAGCAGCTACCTGGACTCCCAAAGAGATACGCAGTATTTT
>TRBD1|.|TRBJ1-5|TRBV5-4
CASSSDRGNQPQHF
TGTGCCAGCAGTTCGGACAGGGGAAATCAGCCCCAGCATTTT
>.|.|TRBJ2-1|TRBV7-7
CASSRDRSSYNEQFF
TGTGCCAGCAGCCGAGACAGAAGCTCCTACAATGAGCAGTTCTTC
>.|.|TRBJ2-1|TRBV6-4
CASSDSIADYNEQFF
TGTGCCAGCAGTGACTCGATAGCGGATTACAATGAGCAGTTCTTC
>.|.|TRBJ2-7|TRBV28
CASDSRDYTYEQYF
TGTGCCAGCGATAGCAGGGATTATACCTACGAGCAGTACTTC
>.|.|TRBJ1-2|TRBV5-4
CASTLKGQGLGGYTF
TGTGCCAGTACCTTAAAGGGGCAGGGCCTTGGGGGCTACACCTTC
>TRBD2|.|TRBJ2-2|TRBV28
CASSFGQREVYTGELFF
TGTGCCAGCAGTTTTGGCCAGCGGGAGGTTTATACCGGGGAGCTGTTTTTT
>.|.|TRBJ1-6|TRBV10-1
CASSAGRNSPLHF
TGCGCCAGCAGTGCAGGGCGCAATTCACCCCTCCACTTT
>.|.|TRBJ1-3|TRBV6-6
CASSPREGVGNTIYF
TGTGCCAGCAGTCCACGGGAGGGGGTTGGAAACACCATATATTTT
>.|.|TRBJ2-3|TRBV7-2
CASSLVGGSTDTQYF
TGTGCCAGCAGCTTGGTTGGGGGGTCCACAGATACGCAGTATTTT
>TRBD1|.|TRBJ1-1|TRBV7-9
CASSQGQGARAEAFF
TGTGCCAGCAGCCAAGGCCAGGGGGCGCGGGCTGAAGCTTTCTTT
>.|.|TRBJ2-5|TRBV27
CASSKIPGGPQETQYF
TGTGCCAGCAGTAAAATCCCGGGGGGCCCGCAAGAGACCCAGTACTTC
>TRBD1|.|TRBJ1-4|TRBV29-1
CSVALGQWATNEKLFF
TGCAGCGTGGCTCTGGGACAGTGGGCAACTAATGAAAAACTGTTTTTT
>.|.|TRBJ1-2|TRBV6-5
CASRGGQIYGYTF
TGTGCCAGCAGAGGAGGACAGATCTATGGCTACACCTTC
>.|.|TRBJ2-2|TRBV19
CASSPVGHFNTGELFF
TGTGCCAGTAGCCCGGTGGGCCACTTCAACACCGGGGAGCTGTTTTTT
>.|.|TRBJ1-5|TRBV23-1
CASSLTGLDDQPQHF
TGCGCCAGCAGCCTAACAGGGTTGGATGATCAGCCCCAGCATTTT
>.|.|TRBJ1-1|TRBV19
CASSMQGRGYTEAFF
TGTGCCAGTAGTATGCAGGGGCGGGGGTACACTGAAGCTTTCTTT
>TRBD2|.|TRBJ2-3|TRBV10-3
CAVRLAGGDDTQYF
TGTGCCGTCCGACTAGCGGGGGGGGATGATACGCAGTATTTT
>.|.|TRBJ2-7|TRBV6-1
CASSEGGDEQYF
TGTGCCAGCAGTGAAGGCGGGGACGAGCAGTACTTC
>TRBD1|.|TRBJ2-5|TRBV7-9
CASSFRQGRETQYF
TGTGCCAGCAGCTTTAGACAGGGTCGAGAGACCCAGTACTTC
>TRBD2|.|TRBJ2-7|TRBV5-1
CASSLNRVGGDEQYF
TGCGCCAGCAGCTTGAATAGAGTTGGGGGGGACGAGCAGTACTTC
>.|.|TRBJ1-2|TRBV4-1
CASSQDLGLGYGYTF
TGCGCCAGCAGCCAAGATTTGGGGCTAGGCTATGGCTACACCTTC
>.|.|TRBJ1-6|TRBV30
CAWRTDSFRNYSPLHF
TGTGCCTGGAGGACGGACAGTTTTCGTAACTATTCACCCCTCCACTTT
>.|.|TRBJ2-7|TRBV7-9
CASSLDPGSEQYF
TGTGCCAGCAGCTTAGATCCGGGGAGCGAGCAGTACTTC
>.|.|TRBJ2-5|TRBV19
CASSRGSYRVGETQYF
TGTGCCAGTAGCCGAGGGAGCTACAGAGTAGGGGAGACCCAGTACTTC
>TRBD1|.|TRBJ1-1|TRBV7-2
CASSFGTGIFTEAFF
TGTGCCAGCAGCTTTGGGACAGGGATTTTCACTGAAGCTTTCTTT
>TRBD1|.|TRBJ1-2|TRBV6-5
CASSQQGGSNYGYTF
TGTGCCAGCAGTCAACAGGGGGGATCTAACTATGGCTACACCTTC
>TRBD1|few|TRBJ2-3|TRBV7-7
CASSLGQGLTDTQYF
TGTGCCAGCAGCTTGGGACAGGGCCTCACAGATACGCAGTATTTT
>.|.|TRBJ1-1|TRBV19
CASFRRGGNTEAFF
TGTGCCAGTTTCCGCCGGGGGGGGAACACTGAAGCTTTCTTT
>TRBD2|once|TRBJ2-5|TRBV7-2
CASSLLGLAGMYQETQYF
TGTGCCAGCAGCTTACTCGGACTAGCGGGAATGTACCAAGAGACCCAGTACTTC
>TRBD2|.|TRBJ2-1|TRBV19
CASSIGGLAGFSYNEQFF
TGTGCCAGTAGTATAGGGGGACTAGCGGGGTTCTCCTACAATGAGCAGTTCTTC
>TRBD2|.|TRBJ2-1|TRBV19
CASSPTSGGFNEQFF
TGTGCCAGTAGCCCGACTAGCGGGGGTTTCAATGAGCAGTTCTTC
>.|.|TRBJ1-2|TRBV18
CASSPPTPGLNYGYTF
TGTGCCAGCTCACCACCCACCCCAGGTCTCAACTATGGCTACACCTTC
>TRBD1|.|TRBJ1-5|TRBV7-8
CASSFTPGQAQPQHF
TGTGCCAGCAGCTTCACACCGGGACAGGCGCAGCCCCAGCATTTT
>TRBD1|.|TRBJ2-1|TRBV7-2
CASSGQGSGNEQFF
TGTGCCAGCAGTGGACAGGGGTCGGGCAATGAGCAGTTCTTC
>.|.|TRBJ1-5|TRBV27
CASRFGGGGQPQHF
TGTGCCAGCAGGTTCGGGGGCGGGGGACAGCCCCAGCATTTT
>.|.|TRBJ1-2|TRBV20-1
CSAEGVGYTF
TGCAGTGCCGAGGGGGTAGGCTACACCTTC
>TRBD1|.|TRBJ2-7|TRBV10-2
CASWGQSYEQYF
TGCGCCAGCTGGGGACAGTCCTACGAGCAGTACTTC
>TRBD1|once|TRBJ2-1|TRBV27
CASSTRYEGQGGFDEQFF
TGTGCCAGCAGTACGCGTTATGAGGGACAGGGAGGTTTTGATGAGCAGTTCTTC
>TRBD2|.|TRBJ2-1|TRBV7-9
CASSLREERHNEQFF
TGTGCCAGCAGCTTACGGGAGGAAAGGCACAATGAGCAGTTCTTC
>.|.|TRBJ1-1|TRBV7-6
CASSLTTGQGEAFF
TGTGCCAGCAGCCTAACGACGGGTCAAGGTGAAGCTTTCTTT
>TRBD1|once|TRBJ2-7|TRBV5-4
CASSWGTGSYEQYF
TGTGCCAGCAGCTGGGGGACAGGCTCCTACGAGCAGTACTTC
>.|once|TRBJ2-4|TRBV10-3
CAISPRDGRNIQYF
TGTGCCATCTCCCCCCGGGATGGGAGAAACATTCAGTACTTC
>.|.|TRBJ1-6|TRBV5-4
CASSSSTGSSYNSPLHF
TGTGCCAGCAGCTCCTCCACAGGGAGCTCCTATAATTCACCCCTCCACTTT
>.|.|TRBJ2-7|TRBV6-5
CASSYKAGPSYEQYF
TGTGCCAGCAGTTACAAGGCAGGGCCCTCCTACGAGCAGTACTTC
>.|.|TRBJ2-7|TRBV27
CASRPREYSYEQYF
TGTGCCAGCAGGCCCCGGGAGTACTCCTACGAGCAGTACTTC
>TRBD2|.|TRBJ2-5|TRBV7-2
CASSLGLAALRGLPQYF
TGTGCCAGCAGCTTAGGGCTAGCGGCCCTTAGAGGTCTGCCCCAGTACTTC
>.|.|TRBJ2-1|TRBV7-9
CAWLQDEQFF
TGTGCCTGGCTGCAAGATGAGCAGTTCTTC
>TRBD1|.|TRBJ1-4|TRBV25-1
CASSESQSKDRVEKLFF
TGTGCCAGCAGTGAATCCCAATCGAAGGACAGGGTTGAAAAACTGTTTTTT
>TRBD2|.|TRBJ2-2|TRBV6-1
CASSEDGGAFTGELFF
TGTGCCAGCAGTGAAGACGGGGGGGCGTTCACCGGGGAGCTGTTTTTT